Given below is one TCR beta chain in context. This entry comes from a study of shared clonotypes between healthy human individuals. Only CD45RO-negative cells positively selected for CCR7 counted as naive CD8 cells, so terminally differentiated effector memory CD45RA+ cells were excluded. Here immunoSEQ multiplex PCR was the method, and the copy in TCRdb shows in-frame clones only, minus some. Among about 2 million clones listed, about 95% were seen once. The ends were cut back, 1 base at V and 5 bases at J, with 13 bases in the middle. This CDR3 is 14 amino acids long. V usage is TRBV5-3 and J usage is TRBJ2-7; a weak D match, TRBD1 (5 bases). TRBV5-3 is labeled an ORF, and its function is uncertain. Sequencing input: naive CD8+ T cells sorted from blood. The sequence derives from a man aged 18 to 35 in good health. This chain's CDR3 is CARSLIRERHEQYF. The CDR3 nucleotides read TGTGCCAGAAGCTTGATCAGGGAACGCCACGAGCAGTACTTC.